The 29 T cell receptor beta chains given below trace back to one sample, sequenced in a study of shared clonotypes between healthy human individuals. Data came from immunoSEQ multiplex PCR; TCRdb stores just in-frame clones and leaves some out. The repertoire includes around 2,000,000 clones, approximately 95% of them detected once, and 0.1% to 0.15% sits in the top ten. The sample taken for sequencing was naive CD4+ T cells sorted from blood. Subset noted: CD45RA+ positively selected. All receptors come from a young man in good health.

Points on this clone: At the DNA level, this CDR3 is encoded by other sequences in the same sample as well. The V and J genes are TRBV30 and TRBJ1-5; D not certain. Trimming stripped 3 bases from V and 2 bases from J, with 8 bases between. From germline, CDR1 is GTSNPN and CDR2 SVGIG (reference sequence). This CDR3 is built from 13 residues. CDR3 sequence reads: CAWSGQGNQPQHF. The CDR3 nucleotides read TGTGCCTGGAGCGGGCAGGGCAATCAGCCCCAGCATTTT.

CDR3: CASSQTGALTYEQYF. The CDR3 DNA is TGCGCCAGCAGCCAGACAGGGGCCCTTACCTACGAGCAGTACTTC. The chain employs TRBV5-1 and TRBJ2-7, with 8 bases identical to TRBD1. Germline CDR1 SGHRS, CDR2 YFSETQ. The CDR3 contains 15 residues. V gave up 4 bases and J gave up 2 bases; unmatched junction bases: 8.

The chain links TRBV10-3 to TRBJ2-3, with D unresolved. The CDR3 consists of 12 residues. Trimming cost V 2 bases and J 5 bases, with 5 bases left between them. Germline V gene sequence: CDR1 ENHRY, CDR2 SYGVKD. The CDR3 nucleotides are TGTGCCATCAGTGAGGAAAGAGATACGCAGTATTTT. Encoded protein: CAISEERDTQYF.

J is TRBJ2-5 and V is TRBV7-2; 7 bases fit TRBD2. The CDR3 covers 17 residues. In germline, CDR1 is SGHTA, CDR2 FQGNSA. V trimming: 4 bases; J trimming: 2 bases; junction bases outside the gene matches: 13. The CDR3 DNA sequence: TGTGCCAGCAGCTCCCCGGGAGGCACTGGGGTACAAGAGACCCAGTACTTC. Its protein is CASSSPGGTGVQETQYF.

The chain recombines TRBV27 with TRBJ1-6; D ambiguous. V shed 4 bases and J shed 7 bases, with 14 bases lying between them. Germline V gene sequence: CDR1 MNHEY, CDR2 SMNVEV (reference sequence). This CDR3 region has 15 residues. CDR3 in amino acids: CASSSRYRTNSPLHF. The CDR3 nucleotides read TGTGCCAGCAGTTCGCGGTATAGGACCAATTCACCCCTCCACTTT.

The CDR3 DNA is TGCAGCGTTGGTGGACTAGCAGGGGAGACCCAGTACTTC. Its translation is CSVGGLAGETQYF. The chain combines TRBV29-1 with TRBJ2-5; 8 bases line up with TRBD2. The CDR3 extends over 13 amino acids. The germline CDR1 and CDR2 sequences are SQVTM and ANQGSEA. Trimming removed 4 bases from V and 5 bases from J; junction bases left unmatched: 6.

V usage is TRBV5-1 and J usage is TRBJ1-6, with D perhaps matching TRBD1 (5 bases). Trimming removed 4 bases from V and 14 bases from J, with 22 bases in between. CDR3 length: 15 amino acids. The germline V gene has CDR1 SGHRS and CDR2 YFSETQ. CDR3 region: CASSVAAPGREALHF. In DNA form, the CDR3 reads TGCGCCAGCAGCGTGGCGGCCCCAGGGAGAGAGGCCCTCCACTTT.

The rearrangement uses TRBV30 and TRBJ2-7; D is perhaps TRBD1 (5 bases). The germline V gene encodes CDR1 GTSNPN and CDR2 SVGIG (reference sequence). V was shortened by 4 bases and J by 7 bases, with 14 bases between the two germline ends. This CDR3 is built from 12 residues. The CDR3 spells CAWTQGPREQYF. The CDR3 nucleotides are TGTGCCTGGACTCAGGGTCCGAGGGAGCAGTACTTC.

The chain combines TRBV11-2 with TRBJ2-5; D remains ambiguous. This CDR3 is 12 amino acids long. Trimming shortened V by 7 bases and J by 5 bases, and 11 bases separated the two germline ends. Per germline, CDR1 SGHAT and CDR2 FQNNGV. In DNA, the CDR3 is TGTGCCAGCACCCCTAGTCGGGAGACCCAGTACTTC. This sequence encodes CASTPSRETQYF.

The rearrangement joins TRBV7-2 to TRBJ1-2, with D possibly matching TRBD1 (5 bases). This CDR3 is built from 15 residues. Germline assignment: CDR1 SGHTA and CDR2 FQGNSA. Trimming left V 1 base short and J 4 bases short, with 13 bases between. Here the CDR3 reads CASSLGEGMGYGYTF. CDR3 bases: TGTGCCAGCAGCTTAGGGGAGGGGATGGGCTATGGCTACACCTTC.

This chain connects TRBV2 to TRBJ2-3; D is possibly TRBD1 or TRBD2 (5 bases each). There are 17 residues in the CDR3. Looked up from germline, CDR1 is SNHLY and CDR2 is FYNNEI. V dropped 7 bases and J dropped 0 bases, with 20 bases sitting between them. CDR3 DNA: TGTGCCAGCATAGACGGGGCCATCGTTCTAAGCACAGATACGCAGTATTTT. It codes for CASIDGAIVLSTDTQYF.

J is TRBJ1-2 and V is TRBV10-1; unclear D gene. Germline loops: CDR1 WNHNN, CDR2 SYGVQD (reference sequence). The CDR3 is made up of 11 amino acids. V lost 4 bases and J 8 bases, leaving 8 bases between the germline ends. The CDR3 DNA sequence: TGCGCCAGCAGTGCCCTCGGGGGCTACACCTTC. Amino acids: CASSALGGYTF.

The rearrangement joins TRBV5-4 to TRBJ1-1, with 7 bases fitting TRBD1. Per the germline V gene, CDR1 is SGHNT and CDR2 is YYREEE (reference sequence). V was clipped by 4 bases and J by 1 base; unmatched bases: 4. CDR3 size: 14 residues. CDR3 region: CASSPGQSNTEAFF. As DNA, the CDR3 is TGTGCCAGCAGCCCGGGACAGTCGAACACTGAAGCTTTCTTT.

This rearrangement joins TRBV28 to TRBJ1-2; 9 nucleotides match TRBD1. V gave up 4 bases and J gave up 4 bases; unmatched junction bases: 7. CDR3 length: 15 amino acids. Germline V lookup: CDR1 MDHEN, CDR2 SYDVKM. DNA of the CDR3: TGTGCCAGCAGTTCCTACAGGGGGCGACGCTATGGCTACACCTTC. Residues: CASSSYRGRRYGYTF.

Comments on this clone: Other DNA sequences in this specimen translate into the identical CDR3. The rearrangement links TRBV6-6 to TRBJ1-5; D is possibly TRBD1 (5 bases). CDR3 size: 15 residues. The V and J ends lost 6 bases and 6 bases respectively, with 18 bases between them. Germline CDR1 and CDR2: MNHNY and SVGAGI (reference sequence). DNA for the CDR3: TGTGCCAGCAGCAGAACCGGGACGGGAGGTCAGCCCCAGCATTTT. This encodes CASSRTGTGGQPQHF.

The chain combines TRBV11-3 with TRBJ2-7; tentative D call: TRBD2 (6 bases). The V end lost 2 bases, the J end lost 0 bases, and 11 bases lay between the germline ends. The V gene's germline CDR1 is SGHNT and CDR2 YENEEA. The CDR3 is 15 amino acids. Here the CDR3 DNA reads TGTGCCAGCAGCTTATCATACGGGAGCTCCTACGAGCAGTACTTC. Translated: CASSLSYGSSYEQYF.

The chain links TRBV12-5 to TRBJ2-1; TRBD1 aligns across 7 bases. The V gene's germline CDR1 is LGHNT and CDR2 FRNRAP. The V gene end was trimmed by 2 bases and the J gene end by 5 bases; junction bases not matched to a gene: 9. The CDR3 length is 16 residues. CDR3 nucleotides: TGTGCTAGTGGTTTGTTCTTGGGACAGATCCACAATGAGCAGTTCTTC. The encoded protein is CASGLFLGQIHNEQFF.

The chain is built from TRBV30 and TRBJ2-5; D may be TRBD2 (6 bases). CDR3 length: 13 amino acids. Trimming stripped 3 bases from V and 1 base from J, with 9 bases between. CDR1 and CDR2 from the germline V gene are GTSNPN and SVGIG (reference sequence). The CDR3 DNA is TGTGCCTGGAGCCGGGACTTCCAAGAGACCCAGTACTTC. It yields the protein CAWSRDFQETQYF.

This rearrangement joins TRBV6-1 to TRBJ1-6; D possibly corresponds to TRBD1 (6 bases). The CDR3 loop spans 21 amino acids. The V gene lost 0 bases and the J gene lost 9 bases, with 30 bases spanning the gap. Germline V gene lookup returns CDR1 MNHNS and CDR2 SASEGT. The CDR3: CASSEALGRGGGKKVSSPLHF. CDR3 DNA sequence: TGTGCCAGCAGTGAAGCGCTTGGAAGGGGGGGAGGGAAGAAAGTTAGTTCACCCCTCCACTTT.

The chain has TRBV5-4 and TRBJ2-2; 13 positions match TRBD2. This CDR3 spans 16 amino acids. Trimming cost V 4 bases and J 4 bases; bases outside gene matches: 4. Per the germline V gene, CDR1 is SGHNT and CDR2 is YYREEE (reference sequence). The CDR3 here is CASSRLAGGGTGELFF. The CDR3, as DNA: TGTGCCAGCAGCCGACTAGCGGGAGGTGGCACCGGGGAGCTGTTTTTT.

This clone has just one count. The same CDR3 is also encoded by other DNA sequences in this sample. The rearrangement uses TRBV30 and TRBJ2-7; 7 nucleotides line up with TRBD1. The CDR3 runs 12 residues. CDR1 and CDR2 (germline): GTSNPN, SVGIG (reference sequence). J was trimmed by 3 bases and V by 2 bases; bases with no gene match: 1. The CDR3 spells CAWSRDSYEQYF. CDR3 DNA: TGTGCCTGGAGTCGGGACAGCTACGAGCAGTACTTC.

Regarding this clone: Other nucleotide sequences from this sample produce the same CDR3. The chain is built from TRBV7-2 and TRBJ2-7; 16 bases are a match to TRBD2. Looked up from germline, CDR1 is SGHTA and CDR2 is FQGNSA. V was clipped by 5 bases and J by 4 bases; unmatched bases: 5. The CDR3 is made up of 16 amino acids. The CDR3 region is CASSPGTSGRGYEQYF. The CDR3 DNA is TGTGCCAGCAGCCCCGGGACTAGCGGGAGGGGATACGAGCAGTACTTC. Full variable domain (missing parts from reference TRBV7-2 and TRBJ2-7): GAGVSQSPSNKVTEKGKDVELRCDPISGHTALYWYRQSLGQGLEFLIYFQGNSAPDKSGLPSDRFSAERTGGSVSTLTIQRTQQEDSAVYLCASSPGTSGRGYEQYFGPGTRLTVT.

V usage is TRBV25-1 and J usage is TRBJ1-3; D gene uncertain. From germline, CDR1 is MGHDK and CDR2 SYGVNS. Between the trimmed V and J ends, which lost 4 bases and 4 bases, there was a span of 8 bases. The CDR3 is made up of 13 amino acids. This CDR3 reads CASSVGGGNTIYF. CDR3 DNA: TGTGCCAGCAGTGTTGGAGGGGGAAACACCATATATTTT.

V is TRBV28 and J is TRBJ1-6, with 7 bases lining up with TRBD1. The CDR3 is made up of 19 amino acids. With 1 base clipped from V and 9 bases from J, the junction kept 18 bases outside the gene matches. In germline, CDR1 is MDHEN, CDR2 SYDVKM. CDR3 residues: CASSLYQNRGRGPSSPLHF. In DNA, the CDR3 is TGTGCCAGCAGTTTATATCAAAACCGAGGGAGGGGGCCGAGTTCACCCCTCCACTTT. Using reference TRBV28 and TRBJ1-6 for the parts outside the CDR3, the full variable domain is DVKVTQSSRYLVKRTGEKVFLECVQDMDHENMFWYRQDPGLGLRLIYFSYDVKMKEKGDIPEGYSVSREKKERFSLILESASTNQTSMYLCASSLYQNRGRGPSSPLHFGNGTRLTVT.

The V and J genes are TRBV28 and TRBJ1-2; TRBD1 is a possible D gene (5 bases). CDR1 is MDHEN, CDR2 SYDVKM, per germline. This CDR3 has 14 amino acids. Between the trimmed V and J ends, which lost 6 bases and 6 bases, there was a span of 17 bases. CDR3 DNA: TGTGCCAGCAGCCTGCCCGGCAGGGAAAATGGCTACACCTTC. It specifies CASSLPGRENGYTF.

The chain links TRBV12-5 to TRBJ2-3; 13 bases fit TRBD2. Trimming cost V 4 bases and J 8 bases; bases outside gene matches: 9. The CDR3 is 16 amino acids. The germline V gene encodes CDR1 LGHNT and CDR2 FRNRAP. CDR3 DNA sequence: TGTGCTAGTGGTTCCACTAGCGGGGGGGCCGTTGTTACGCAGTATTTT. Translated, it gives CASGSTSGGAVVTQYF.

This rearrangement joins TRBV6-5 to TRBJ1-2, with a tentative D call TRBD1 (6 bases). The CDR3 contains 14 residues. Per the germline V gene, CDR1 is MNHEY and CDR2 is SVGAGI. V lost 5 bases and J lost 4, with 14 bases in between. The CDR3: CASSPTGARYGYTF. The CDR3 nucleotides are TGTGCCAGCAGTCCGACAGGAGCTCGCTATGGCTACACCTTC.

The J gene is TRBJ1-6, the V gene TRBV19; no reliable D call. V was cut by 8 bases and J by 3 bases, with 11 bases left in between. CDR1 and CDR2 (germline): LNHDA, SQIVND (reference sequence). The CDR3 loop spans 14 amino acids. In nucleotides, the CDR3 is TGTGCCAGTCCCATTCTTTACTATAATTCACCCCTCCACTTT. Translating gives CASPILYYNSPLHF.

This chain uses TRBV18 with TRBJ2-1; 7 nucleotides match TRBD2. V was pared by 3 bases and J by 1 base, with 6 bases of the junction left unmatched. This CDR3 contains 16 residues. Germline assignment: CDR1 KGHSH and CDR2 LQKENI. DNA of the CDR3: TGTGCCAGCTCACCCTCCCTACTAGCGTCCTACAATGAGCAGTTCTTC. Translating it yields CASSPSLLASYNEQFF.